These T cell receptor beta chains were read from a single sample in a study of blood T cell repertoires in COVID-19. Assay used: immunoSEQ multiplex PCR; TCRdb lists only in-frame clones, some missing. The sample gives 75,000 to 95,000 clones, about 80% of which show up once; more than 10% is in the top ten. The sample consisted of peripheral blood. The receptors derive from a woman in her thirties or forties with active or convalescent COVID-19. The CDR3 runs from the conserved cysteine through the conserved F or W. D genes are given only for firm matches. Clone size appears in some rows only: once, few, many, or a class for an expanded clone.

V gene	D gene	J gene	clone size	CDR3 DNA	CDR3 protein
TRBV19	TRBD2	TRBJ2-2	once	TGTGCCAGTAGTCCGGGACTAGCGACGGGGGAGCTGTTTTTT	CASSPGLATGELFF
TRBV15	NA	TRBJ2-5	NA	TGTGCCACCAGCAGCCGGGACATAGGAGAGACCCAGTACTTC	CATSSRDIGETQYF
TRBV12-5	TRBD1	TRBJ1-5	NA	TGTGCTAGTGGTTGGACTACAGGGGCAAGCAATCAGCCCCAGCATTTT	CASGWTTGASNQPQHF
TRBV10-1	NA	TRBJ2-3	NA	TGCGCCAGCCTTGGATGGGCCCAATACACAGATACGCAGTATTTT	CASLGWAQYTDTQYF
TRBV30	TRBD1	TRBJ1-5	NA	TGTGCCTGTACGACAGGGACTTATAGCAATCAGCCCCAGCATTTT	CACTTGTYSNQPQHF
TRBV9	NA	TRBJ1-3	NA	TGTGCCAGCAGCGTAGGAGACGCGGTCCCCATATATTTT	CASSVGDAVPIYF
TRBV19	NA	TRBJ1-1	few	TGTGCCAGTAGTATAGCCGGGATGAACACTGAAGCTTTCTTT	CASSIAGMNTEAFF
TRBV19	NA	TRBJ1-1	NA	TGTGCCAGTAGTATCGGTCGGACTGAAGCTTTCTTT	CASSIGRTEAFF
TRBV4-3	TRBD2	TRBJ2-2	NA	TGCGCCAGCAGCCAACTAGCGGGAGGTGGTTACACCGGGGAGCTGTTTTTT	CASSQLAGGGYTGELFF
TRBV11-2	NA	TRBJ1-2	NA	TGTGCCAGCAGTCATCCCGGGGGGGACAATGGCTACACCTTC	CASSHPGGDNGYTF
TRBV5-6	NA	TRBJ1-5	NA	TGTGCCAGCAGCTTGTTCGTGGGGAGAAGCAATCAGCCCCAGCATTTT	CASSLFVGRSNQPQHF
TRBV5-4	NA	TRBJ2-3	NA	TGTGCCAGCAGAGAGGGAGCAGATACGCAGTATTTT	CASREGADTQYF
TRBV18	TRBD1	TRBJ1-6	NA	TGTGCCAGCTCACCGACAGGGAATAATTCACCCCTCCACTTT	CASSPTGNNSPLHF
TRBV5-4	NA	TRBJ2-7	few	TGTGCCAGCAGCCCAACTAGGGGGAGGGCCTCTGAGCAGTACTTC	CASSPTRGRASEQYF
TRBV7-2	TRBD1	TRBJ1-5	NA	TGTGCCAGCAGTACAGGGGTGGGGCAGCCCCAGCATTTT	CASSTGVGQPQHF
TRBV6-2/TRBV6-3	NA	TRBJ1-1	NA	TGTGCCAGCAGTTACTTTTCCGGGGTGAACACTGAAGCTTTCTTT	CASSYFSGVNTEAFF
TRBV5-1	TRBD2	TRBJ2-5	NA	TGCGCCAGCAGCTTGGGCGGGGGGGGTCCCCAAGAGACCCAGTACTTC	CASSLGGGGPQETQYF
TRBV29-1	NA	TRBJ2-1	NA	TGCAGCGTAAACCCGGGATCTAGCGTTAATGAGCAGTTCTTC	CSVNPGSSVNEQFF